The rows below give T cell receptor beta chains drawn from one sample of a study of T cells in tumors after PD-1 blockade. The repertoire was sequenced with immunoSEQ multiplex PCR; TCRdb's copy has only in-frame clones and lacks some. The sample includes 45,000 to 60,000 clones, more than 75% of them seen just once. The input for sequencing was PBMCs, taken before anti-PD-1 treatment. The receptors were sampled from a human donor with basal cell carcinoma. Both conserved end residues are part of each CDR3. The D gene is left open where the match is weak. Where a row states a size, it is once, few, many or the class of an expanded clone; other rows omit it.

d_gene	abundance	v_gene	j_gene	CDR3nt	CDR3aa
NA	few	TRBV27	TRBJ2-7	TGTGCCAGCCAGCCTCGGCCGCAGGGGACCTACGAGCAGTACTTC	CASQPRPQGTYEQYF
TRBD2	few	TRBV14	TRBJ2-3	TGTGCCAGCAGCCAAGAAAAGACTAGCGGGTACACAGATACGCAGTATTTT	CASSQEKTSGYTDTQYF
NA	NA	TRBV19	TRBJ1-3	TGTGCCAGCGGTCCGTTCGGGGTTTCTGGAAACACCATATATTTT	CASGPFGVSGNTIYF
TRBD1	NA	TRBV25-1	TRBJ2-2	TGTGCCAGCAGTGCCAACCGACCGGGACAGGGATATCACGGGGAGCTGTTTTTT	CASSANRPGQGYHGELFF
NA	NA	TRBV5-4	TRBJ2-5	TGTGCCAGCAGCCTCAATAGGTTTGGCCGGGAGACCCAGTACTTC	CASSLNRFGRETQYF
TRBD2	NA	TRBV5-1	TRBJ2-1	TGCGCCAGCAGCTTAAATAGGGGAGGGAGGCACAATGAGCAGTTCTTC	CASSLNRGGRHNEQFF
TRBD1	NA	TRBV28	TRBJ2-7	TGTGCCAGCAGTTTACCGGGACAGGGTATATGGAGGGCTTACGAGCAGTACTTC	CASSLPGQGIWRAYEQYF
NA	NA	TRBV27	TRBJ1-5	TGTGCCAGCAGTTATGGTGGCGTTAGCAATCAGCCCCAGCATTTT	CASSYGGVSNQPQHF
NA	NA	TRBV7-9	TRBJ1-6	TGTGCCAGCACCCGGGGGGAGAGGGAAAATTCACCCCTCCACTTT	CASTRGERENSPLHF
TRBD2	NA	TRBV5-4	TRBJ2-1	TGTGCCAGCCTAGCGGTGTTAGCCGGAAAGAATGAGCAGTTCTTC	CASLAVLAGKNEQFF
NA	few	TRBV2	TRBJ2-7	TGTGCCAGCAGCCTCTTTGGGGGTGGCGACGAGCAGTACTTC	CASSLFGGGDEQYF
TRBD1	few	TRBV29-1	TRBJ1-2	TGCAGCGTGGAACCGACAGGGGCCAGTGGCTACACCTTC	CSVEPTGASGYTF
TRBD1	NA	TRBV3-1/TRBV3-2	TRBJ1-2	TGTGCCAGCAGCCTAACAGGGGCCGGCTACACCTTC	CASSLTGAGYTF
NA	NA	TRBV4-1	TRBJ1-4	TGCGCCAGCTCCATCCCGGGCCCCCGCGGTACAAAACTGTTTTTT	CASSIPGPRGTKLFF
NA	NA	TRBV5-5	TRBJ1-2	TGTGCCAGCAGCTTTCTGATTAACTATGGCTACACCTTC	CASSFLINYGYTF
NA	NA	TRBV20-1	TRBJ2-1	TGCAGTGCCCAGGGTAACGAGCAGTTCTTC	CSAQGNEQFF
NA	few	TRBV5-4	TRBJ2-5	TGTGCCAGCAGCAAGGAGGGCTTGGAGACCCAGTACTTC	CASSKEGLETQYF
TRBD1	NA	TRBV24-1	TRBJ2-3	TGTGCCACCAGTGACCGTGACAGGGCGGAATACACAGATACGCAGTATTTT	CATSDRDRAEYTDTQYF
NA	NA	TRBV21-1	TRBJ2-7	TGTGCCAGCAGACGACAGGTCCACGTCTCGGGGGAGCAGTACTTC	CASRRQVHVSGEQYF
NA	once	TRBV5-5	TRBJ1-1	TGTGCCAGCAGCTTGAAGGGGCAGGGGACTGAAGCTTTCTTT	CASSLKGQGTEAFF
TRBD2	NA	TRBV19	TRBJ2-2	TGTGCCAGTAGTATAGGCCGAAGCGGGGGCCACACCGGGGAGCTGTTTTTT	CASSIGRSGGHTGELFF
NA	once	TRBV18	TRBJ1-1	TGTGCCAGCTCACCCCGGCGGGGGGAAGGCACTGAAGCTTTCTTT	CASSPRRGEGTEAFF